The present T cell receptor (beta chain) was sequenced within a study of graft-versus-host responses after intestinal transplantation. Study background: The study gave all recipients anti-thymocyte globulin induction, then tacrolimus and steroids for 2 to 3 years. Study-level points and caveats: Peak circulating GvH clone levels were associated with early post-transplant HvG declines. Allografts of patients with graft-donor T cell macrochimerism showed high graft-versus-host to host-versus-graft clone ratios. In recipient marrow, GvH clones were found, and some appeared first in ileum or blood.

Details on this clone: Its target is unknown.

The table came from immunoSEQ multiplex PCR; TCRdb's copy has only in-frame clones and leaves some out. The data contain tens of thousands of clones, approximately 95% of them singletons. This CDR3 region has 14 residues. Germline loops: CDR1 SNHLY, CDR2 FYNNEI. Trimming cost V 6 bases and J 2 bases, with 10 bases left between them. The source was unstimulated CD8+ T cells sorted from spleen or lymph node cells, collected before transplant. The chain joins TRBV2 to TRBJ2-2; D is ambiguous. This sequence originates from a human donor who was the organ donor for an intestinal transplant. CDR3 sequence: CASRPALNTGELFF. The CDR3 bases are TGTGCCAGCAGGCCAGCACTTAACACCGGGGAGCTGTTTTTT.